Listed here are 11 T cell receptor beta chains from one sample, sequenced in a study of cytomegalovirus exposure and HLA in healthy donors. The PCR contained 60 Vbeta and 13 Jbeta primers. The repertoire was sequenced with immunoSEQ multiplex PCR; TCRdb's copy has only in-frame clones and lacks some. This table holds about 150,000 clones, 70% to 90% found once. Source material: PBMCs. The source of these receptors is a woman aged 18-35 years in good health and CMV-seronegative.

J is TRBJ2-7 and V is TRBV6-1, with D unresolved. V lost 1 base to trimming and J lost 5 bases, with 12 bases between them. This CDR3 has 14 amino acids. From germline, CDR1 is MNHNS and CDR2 SASEGT. The chain's CDR3 is CASSEDVRSHEQYF. CDR3 in DNA: TGTGCCAGCAGTGAAGACGTCAGGTCCCACGAGCAGTACTTC.

Note on this clone: Other DNA sequences in this sample translate to the same CDR3. The chain joins TRBV7-2 to TRBJ2-5; the D is unclear. V was cut by 4 bases and J by 0 bases, with 3 bases left in between. The length of the CDR3 is 12 residues. Germline values: CDR1 SGHTA, CDR2 FQGNSA. CDR3 in DNA: TGTGCCAGCAGCTCGTACCAAGAGACCCAGTACTTC. Residues: CASSSYQETQYF.

This clone showed up just once. The rearrangement links TRBV4-2 to TRBJ1-4; 7 nucleotides agree with TRBD1. CDR3 length: 16 amino acids. Unmatched junction bases numbered 4, after V lost 0 bases and J lost 3 bases. From germline, CDR1 is LGHNA and CDR2 YNFKEQ. This chain's CDR3 is CASSQEVGTANEKLFF. CDR3 sequence (DNA): TGTGCCAGCAGCCAAGAAGTAGGGACAGCTAATGAAAAACTGTTTTTT.

V gene TRBV5-1 combines with J gene TRBJ1-2; maybe TRBD1 (5 bases). This CDR3 comprises 15 residues. The V gene lost 5 bases and the J gene lost 4 bases, with 18 bases spanning the gap. Germline loops: CDR1 SGHRS, CDR2 YFSETQ. The CDR3 DNA is TGCGCCAGCAGTCGCCAGGTGGGGGGGAGCTATGGCTACACCTTC. This sequence encodes CASSRQVGGSYGYTF.

The chain has TRBV28 and TRBJ2-7, with 7 bases lining up with TRBD1. This CDR3 comprises 14 residues. J lost 4 bases, V lost 4 bases, and 7 bases had no gene match. In germline, CDR1 is MDHEN, CDR2 SYDVKM. CDR3 sequence (DNA): TGTGCCAGCAGTTCCCCTCCGGGACAGTACGAGCAGTACTTC. As protein: CASSSPPGQYEQYF. Full variable domain (rest looked up from reference TRBV28 and TRBJ2-7): DVKVTQSSRYLVKRTGEKVFLECVQDMDHENMFWYRQDPGLGLRLIYFSYDVKMKEKGDIPEGYSVSREKKERFSLILESASTNQTSMYLCASSSPPGQYEQYFGPGTRLTVT.

V and J are TRBV19 and TRBJ1-6, with 10 bases lining up with TRBD1. V gave up 5 bases and J gave up 4 bases; unmatched junction bases: 11. There are 18 residues in the CDR3. Germline lookup yields CDR1 LNHDA and CDR2 SQIVND (reference sequence). Written as DNA, the CDR3 is TGTGCCAGTAGTCCAAATGGCCGGGACAGGGGATATAATTCACCCCTCCACTTT. This translates into CASSPNGRDRGYNSPLHF.

The chain couples TRBV28 to TRBJ2-1, with 8 bases matching TRBD2. Trimming cost V 6 bases and J 4 bases; bases outside gene matches: 11. Germline CDR1 is MDHEN and CDR2 is SYDVKM. The CDR3 extends over 16 amino acids. CDR3 DNA: TGTGCCAGCAGCCTACCCGGGGGGGTGGGGTACAATGAGCAGTTCTTC. Protein sequence: CASSLPGGVGYNEQFF.

This clone was picked up one time. The junction does not match germline at one end; this may be a read error. The rearrangement links TRBV7-9 to TRBJ2-1; 10 bases map to TRBD2. The CDR3 covers 16 residues. The germline V gene encodes CDR1 SEHNR and CDR2 FQNEAQ (reference sequence). CDR3 DNA sequence: TGTTCCAGCAGCTTAAGTTCTAGCGGGAGTTACAATGAGCAGTTCTTC. Encoded protein: CSSSLSSSGSYNEQFF.

The chain combines TRBV19 with TRBJ1-3, with D possibly TRBD1 on 5 matching bases. Looked up from germline, CDR1 is LNHDA and CDR2 is SQIVND (reference sequence). V was clipped by 4 bases and J by 0 bases, with 7 bases between them. This CDR3 spans 14 amino acids. The CDR3 DNA is TGTGCCAGTAGTAGACAGATCTCTGGAAACACCATATATTTT. Its translation is CASSRQISGNTIYF.

The chain uses TRBV7-9 and TRBJ2-1; 7 bases are a match to TRBD2. CDR3 size: 14 residues. The J segment lost 6 bases and the V segment lost 8 bases, leaving 10 bases of the junction unmatched. The germline gives CDR1 SEHNR, CDR2 FQNEAQ (reference sequence). This CDR3 is CASGSRTSPNEQFF. The CDR3 DNA reads TGTGCCAGCGGATCCCGGACTAGTCCCAATGAGCAGTTCTTC.

This chain joins TRBV7-9 and TRBJ2-7; 7 bases map to TRBD2. Germline CDR1 is SEHNR and CDR2 is FQNEAQ (reference sequence). This CDR3 contains 16 residues. Trimming removed 5 bases from V and 6 bases from J; junction bases left unmatched: 16. DNA of the CDR3: TGTGCCAGCAGCCTCATGGGGAGGGCGGCATTGGGCGAGCAGTACTTC. This translates into CASSLMGRAALGEQYF.